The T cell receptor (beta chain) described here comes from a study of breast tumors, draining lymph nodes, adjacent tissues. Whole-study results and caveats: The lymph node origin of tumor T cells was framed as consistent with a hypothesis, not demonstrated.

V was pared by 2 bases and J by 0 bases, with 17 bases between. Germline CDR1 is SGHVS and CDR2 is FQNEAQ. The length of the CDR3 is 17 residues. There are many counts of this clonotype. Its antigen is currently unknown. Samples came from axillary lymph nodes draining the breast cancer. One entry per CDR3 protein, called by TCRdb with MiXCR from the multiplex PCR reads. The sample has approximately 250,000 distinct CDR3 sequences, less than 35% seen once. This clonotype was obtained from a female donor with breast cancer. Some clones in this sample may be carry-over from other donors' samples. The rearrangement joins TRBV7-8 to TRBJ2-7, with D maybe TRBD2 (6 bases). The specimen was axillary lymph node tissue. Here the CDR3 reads CASSLLGMGGISYEQYF. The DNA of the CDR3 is TGTGCCAGCAGCTTACTGGGGATGGGAGGCATCTCCTACGAGCAGTACTTC.